The 8 T cell receptor beta chains presented below share a single source sample, sequenced in a study of T-cell reconstitution after alpha-beta-depleted transplantation in children. The TCRbeta library was prepared with unique molecular identifiers. MiXCR, applied by TCRdb to the PCR reads, yields one record per CDR3 protein. Among under 60,000 distinct CDR3 sequences, 5% to 6.5% were seen once, and the ten largest hold about 33%. The starting material was PBMCs, mostly from graft donor cells, obtained 60 days after TCRalphabeta/CD19-depleted stem cell transplant. Receptors originate from a female patient aged 2-10 years who had a stem cell transplant for aplastic anemia, so the T cells may come from the graft donor.

A remark on this clonotype: A much larger clone differs from this one at a single base, so this may be a read error. The CDR3 region is CATSVEGSQFNEQFF. CDR3 DNA: TGTGCCACCAGCGTGGAGGGGAGTCAATTCAATGAGCAGTTCTTC. The rearrangement links TRBV7-9 to TRBJ2-1; D might be TRBD2 (6 bases). From germline, CDR1 is SEHNR and CDR2 FQNEAQ (reference sequence). The CDR3 runs to 15 residues.

The gene calls are TRBV2 and TRBJ2-1, with a tentative D call TRBD1 (6 bases). Germline CDR1 is SNHLY and CDR2 is FYNNEI. V was pared by 7 bases and J by 8 bases, with 6 bases between. This CDR3 comprises 10 residues. This chain's CDR3 is CASKGDEQFF. CDR3 DNA sequence: TGTGCCAGCAAGGGGGATGAGCAGTTCTTC.

This clonotype was found many times. The chain employs TRBV9 and TRBJ2-1; D is perhaps TRBD1 (6 bases). The CDR3 has 15 residues. Trimming shortened V by 2 bases and J by 7 bases, and 16 bases separated the two germline ends. Germline loops: CDR1 SGDLS, CDR2 YYNGEE. The CDR3 loop is CASSVQGQQRNEQFF. The CDR3 DNA is TGTGCCAGCAGCGTCCAGGGGCAGCAGAGGAATGAGCAGTTCTTC. The entire variable domain, with the rest obtained from reference TRBV9 and TRBJ2-1, is as follows: DSGVTQTPKHLITATGQRVTLRCSPRSGDLSVYWYQQSLDQGLQFLIQYYNGEERAKGNILERFSAQQFPDLHSELNLSSLELGDSALYFCASSVQGQQRNEQFFGPGTRLTVL.

V and J are TRBV28 and TRBJ2-1; 9 positions match TRBD2. Per the germline V gene, CDR1 is MDHEN and CDR2 is SYDVKM. The CDR3 loop spans 15 amino acids. Trimming removed 10 bases from V and 3 bases from J; junction bases left unmatched: 10. CDR3 nucleotide sequence: TGTGCCATGGGCTTGGGACTAGCTGACTACAATGAGCAGTTCTTC. Protein product: CAMGLGLADYNEQFF.

This clonotype was counted only a few times. The chain uses TRBV3-1 and TRBJ2-2; 10 nucleotides agree with TRBD1. V gave up 4 bases and J gave up 5 bases; unmatched junction bases: 7. This CDR3 has 16 amino acids. The germline V gene encodes CDR1 LGHDT and CDR2 YNNKEL (reference sequence). CDR3 loop: CASSPRQGAWTGELFF. Written as DNA, the CDR3 is TGTGCCAGCAGCCCCAGACAGGGGGCTTGGACCGGGGAGCTGTTTTTT. Combining the CDR3 with reference TRBV3-1 and TRBJ2-2 gives the whole variable domain DTAVSQTPKYLVTQMGNDKSIKCEQNLGHDTMYWYKQDSKKFLKIMFSYNNKELIINETVPNRFSPKSPDKAHLNLHINSLELGDSAVYFCASSPRQGAWTGELFFGEGSRLTVL.

By frequency in the sample, this clonotype is large. The chain combines TRBV20-1 with TRBJ2-7; 11 nucleotides align to TRBD1. The CDR3 totals 15 residues. The germline CDR1 and CDR2 sequences are DFQATT and SNEGSKA (reference sequence). J lost 4 bases, V lost 5 bases, and 10 bases had no gene match. CDR3 nucleotides: TGCAGTGCTGAGACACCGGACAGGGGGCTTTACGAGCAGTACTTC. This sequence encodes CSAETPDRGLYEQYF.

V is TRBV28 and J is TRBJ2-1, with 9 bases fitting TRBD2. The V and J ends lost 2 bases and 3 bases, in that order; junction bases with no gene match: 5. The CDR3 contains 16 residues. Per the germline V gene, CDR1 is MDHEN and CDR2 is SYDVKM. The CDR3 coding sequence is TGTGCCAGCAGTTTAGAGGGGCGGGAGGGCTACAATGAGCAGTTCTTC. It is translated as CASSLEGREGYNEQFF.

This clonotype occurred a few times. V usage is TRBV3-1 and J usage is TRBJ2-3, with D perhaps TRBD2 (6 bases). CDR3 length: 13 residues. Germline CDR1 is LGHDT and CDR2 is YNNKEL (reference sequence). The ends were cut back, 5 bases at V and 2 bases at J, with 8 bases in the middle. CDR3 sequence: CASSGGNTDTQYF. The CDR3 DNA reads as TGTGCCAGCAGCGGGGGGAACACAGATACGCAGTATTTT.